This T cell receptor beta chain was captured by sequencing in a study of blood T cell repertoires in COVID-19. About the research overall: Sample material is recorded as cDNA or gDNA derived from T cells, B-cell-depleted T cells, or PBMCs.

Authors' processing steps: Amplification of reference gene primers provided the estimated nucleated cell counts. Clones were sequenced by immunoSEQ multiplex PCR, and TCRdb holds only the in-frame ones, with some missing. For V, J and clone size, that table is used; D and trimming come from the DNA. In the table there are about 140,000 clones, 65% to 85% of which are singletons. This clone has a handful of counts. The V gene end was trimmed by 4 bases and the J gene end by 8 bases; junction bases not matched to a gene: 6. CDR1 and CDR2 from the germline V gene are MNHNY and SVGAGI (reference sequence). CDR3 size: 16 residues.

Sequenced input: peripheral blood. The chain recombines TRBV6-6 with TRBJ2-2; 14 nucleotides agree with TRBD2. The source is a woman in her sixties with acute or convalescent COVID-19. The chain's CDR3 is CASSSGLAGGHGELFF. In DNA, the CDR3 is TGTGCCAGCAGTTCAGGACTAGCGGGAGGCCATGGGGAGCTGTTTTTT.